This T cell receptor (beta chain) was captured by sequencing in a study of cytotoxic CD8 clonotypes in ibrutinib-treated CLL. The wider study: Among responders, about 25 were partial and 2 complete; after median about 72 months, approximately 15 stayed remitted and 12 progressed. When averaged across all of the samples, the counts came to hundreds of thousands of productive templates and some 93,000 productive rearrangements.

In regard to this clone: Its antigen is as yet unknown.

The study, taken as a whole, reports: Clonality at baseline surpassed age-matched healthy donors and tracked circulating CD8+ T-cell counts.

Investigators sought sequencing depths of between 1 in 200,000 and 1 in 1 million T cells. Only in-frame clones appear in the TCRdb table, and some are missing; sequencing was by immunoSEQ multiplex PCR. The table shows about 28,000 clones, with roughly 60% occurring only once. The CDR3 spans 15 residues. In germline, CDR1 is SGDLS, CDR2 YYNGEE. The ends were cut back, 0 bases at V and 5 bases at J, with 13 bases in the middle. This clonotype was sampled from a human donor with chronic lymphocytic leukemia. The rearrangement joins TRBV9 to TRBJ2-3; D assignment may be TRBD1 or TRBD2 (6 bases each). Specimen: PBMCs, collected before ibrutinib treatment. CDR3: CASSVATGAGDTQYF. CDR3 nucleotides: TGTGCCAGCAGCGTAGCGACGGGGGCTGGAGATACGCAGTATTTT. The whole variable domain, filled in from reference TRBV9 and TRBJ2-3, reads DSGVTQTPKHLITATGQRVTLRCSPRSGDLSVYWYQQSLDQGLQFLIQYYNGEERAKGNILERFSAQQFPDLHSELNLSSLELGDSALYFCASSVATGAGDTQYFGPGTRLTVL.